This TCR beta chain originates from a study of blood T cell repertoires in COVID-19. Germline V gives CDR1 SNHLY, CDR2 FYNNEI. The V end was cut by 11 bases, the J end by 0 bases, with 13 bases between. There are 14 residues in the CDR3. Per the original methods: Scientists estimated how many nucleated cells there were by amplifying reference gene primers. Assay used: immunoSEQ multiplex PCR; TCRdb lists only in-frame clones, some missing. V and J calls and clone size are copied from that table; D and trimming were computed from the DNA. The sample has over 200,000 clones, approximately 85% seen once.

The chain links TRBV2 to TRBJ1-4; TRBD1 might be the D (6 bases). This receptor was identified in a woman aged 50 to 65 with active or convalescent COVID-19. Sequencing input: peripheral blood. The CDR3 sequence: CASPKGATNEKLFF. Written as DNA, the CDR3 is TGTGCCTCCCCCAAGGGGGCAACTAATGAAAAACTGTTTTTT.